This T cell receptor (beta chain) is from a study of CD4 T cells in relation to SARS-CoV-2 and coronaviruses. Before the COVID-19 pandemic, during about 2011-2019, CD4+ T cells were taken from unexposed donors. Isolation of CD4+ T cells took place after roughly nine days in culture. Concerning this clone: Its antigen is currently unknown.

Assay: immunoSEQ multiplex PCR; the TCRdb copy retains only in-frame clones and omits some. The table lists 20,000 to 30,000 clones, around 75% of them singletons. Trimming removed 4 bases from V and 10 bases from J, with 14 bases in between. Germline V gene sequence: CDR1 SQVTM, CDR2 ANQGSEA. The CDR3 has 12 residues. V usage is TRBV29-1 and J usage is TRBJ2-1, with D possibly being TRBD1 or TRBD2 (5 bases each). The sample was CD4+ T cells from PBMCs, cultured in vitro. The TCR was taken from a human donor in good health. The CDR3 region is CSVGSGAREQFF. The CDR3, as DNA: TGCAGCGTTGGATCCGGGGCCAGGGAGCAGTTCTTC.